One and the same sample provided the 29 T cell receptor beta chains below, sequenced in a study of blood T cell repertoires in COVID-19. Sequencing used immunoSEQ multiplex PCR; TCRdb keeps in-frame clones, though not all of them. The table records roughly 150,000 clones, around four fifths of them present only once. Sequences were obtained from PBMCs or T cells enriched from blood (not recorded which). The receptors shown here come from a woman in her 40s who had recovered from COVID-19.

The chain uses TRBV6-5 and TRBJ1-5; tentatively, D is TRBD1 (5 bases). V was pared by 9 bases and J by 5 bases, with 14 bases between. Germline V CDR1 and CDR2: MNHEY, SVGAGI. The CDR3 covers 13 residues. The CDR3 reads CASSVGLDQPQHF. DNA of the CDR3: TGTGCCAGTTCTGTGGGGCTAGATCAGCCCCAGCATTTT.

The chain has TRBV11-2 and TRBJ2-1; 7 nucleotides match TRBD2. Germline values: CDR1 SGHAT, CDR2 FQNNGV. The J segment lost 7 bases and the V segment lost 1 base, leaving 7 bases of the junction unmatched. The CDR3 has 15 amino acids. The chain's CDR3 is CASSLAAGVWNEQFF. The CDR3 DNA follows: TGTGCCAGCAGCTTAGCGGCGGGAGTATGGAATGAGCAGTTCTTC.

The chain employs TRBV15 and TRBJ1-5, with D uncertain. CDR1 is LNHNV and CDR2 is YYDKDF in the germline V gene (reference sequence). The CDR3 is 13 residues long. V dropped 0 bases and J dropped 3 bases, with 3 bases sitting between them. This CDR3 reads CATSRDYNQPQHF. The DNA for the CDR3 is TGTGCCACCAGCAGAGATTACAATCAGCCCCAGCATTTT.

The chain carries TRBV5-1 and TRBJ1-2, with no clear D. Trimming left V 2 bases short and J 4 bases short, with 12 bases between. This CDR3 has 14 residues. Germline V gives CDR1 SGHRS, CDR2 YFSETQ. CDR3 residues: CASSFDGRGYGYTF. CDR3 DNA sequence: TGCGCCAGCAGCTTCGATGGACGGGGCTATGGCTACACCTTC.

This chain uses TRBV6-5 with TRBJ2-7, with 8 bases aligning to TRBD2. Per germline, CDR1 MNHEY and CDR2 SVGAGI. V lost 10 bases, J lost 4 bases, and 12 bases stayed unmatched. The CDR3 length is 14 residues. The CDR3 spells CATGGASTSYEQYF. For the CDR3, the DNA is TGTGCCACCGGGGGGGCGTCTACCTCTTACGAGCAGTACTTC.

The sample holds one count of this clone. The chain combines TRBV9 with TRBJ1-1; D unclear. The CDR3 sequence is 15 residues long. Germline loops: CDR1 SGDLS, CDR2 YYNGEE. V lost 1 base and J lost 3, with 13 bases in between. The CDR3 reads CASSVRADLDTEAFF. CDR3 sequence (DNA): TGTGCCAGCAGCGTACGGGCGGACTTGGACACTGAAGCTTTCTTT.

V and J are TRBV6-2 or TRBV6-3 and TRBJ1-6; D perhaps matches TRBD1 (5 bases). This CDR3 spans 14 amino acids. CDR1 MNHEY and CDR2 SVGEGT come from the germline V gene. The germline V and J ends were trimmed by 4 bases and 9 bases, with 13 bases remaining between them. CDR3 DNA sequence: TGTGCCAGCAGTTTCGGGGGAAGCGGTTCACCCCTCCACTTT. It encodes CASSFGGSGSPLHF.

This chain connects TRBV5-6 to TRBJ1-1; 8 nucleotides align to TRBD1. Germline values: CDR1 SGHDT, CDR2 YYEEEE. CDR3 length: 17 amino acids. After removal of 4 bases from V and 1 base from J, the junction contained 12 bases not matched to a gene. This CDR3 is CASSPVVGGQGNTEAFF. The CDR3, as DNA: TGTGCCAGCAGCCCGGTGGTCGGCGGACAGGGGAACACTGAAGCTTTCTTT. Filled out from reference TRBV5-6 and TRBJ1-1, the complete variable domain reads DAGVTQSPTHLIKTRGQQVTLRCSPKSGHDTVSWYQQALGQGPQFIFQYYEEEERQRGNFPDRFSGHQFPNYSSELNVNALLLGDSALYLCASSPVVGGQGNTEAFFGQGTRLTVV.

This chain uses TRBV19 with TRBJ1-1; TRBD1 aligns across 10 bases. V lost 2 bases and J lost 7; bases outside the gene matches: 4. The germline V gene encodes CDR1 LNHDA and CDR2 SQIVND (reference sequence). There are 14 residues in the CDR3. The CDR3 sequence: CASSITRDRGEAFF. As DNA, the CDR3 is TGTGCCAGTAGTATAACGCGGGACAGGGGTGAAGCTTTCTTT.

The rearrangement links TRBV5-1 to TRBJ1-2, with 12 bases identical to TRBD1. After removal of 4 bases from V and 1 base from J, the junction contained 2 bases not matched to a gene. Germline V CDR1 and CDR2: SGHRS, YFSETQ. The CDR3 runs 15 residues. The CDR3 region has the DNA TGCGCCAGCAGCGGGACAGGGGGCAGTAACTATGGCTACACCTTC. Translated: CASSGTGGSNYGYTF. The full variable domain, with the rest looked up from reference TRBV5-1 and TRBJ1-2, is KAGVTQTPRYLIKTRGQQVTLSCSPISGHRSVSWYQQTPGQGLQFLFEYFSETQRNKGNFPGRFSGRQFSNSRSEMNVSTLELGDSALYLCASSGTGGSNYGYTFGSGTRLTVV.

This rearrangement joins TRBV5-1 to TRBJ1-3; TRBD1 matches at 7 bases. The J segment lost 4 bases and the V segment lost 0 bases, leaving 7 bases of the junction unmatched. CDR1 and CDR2 (germline): SGHRS, YFSETQ. The CDR3 covers 16 residues. This chain's CDR3 is CASSLALGGAGNTIYF. The CDR3 nucleotides read TGCGCCAGCAGCTTGGCCTTAGGGGGCGCGGGAAACACCATATATTTT.

As DNA, the CDR3 is TGTGCCAGCAGCCATCCTCAGAATTCACCCCTCCACTTT. Its protein is CASSHPQNSPLHF. This chain joins TRBV3-1 (or the pseudogene TRBV3-2) and TRBJ1-6; no firm D call. V dropped 3 bases and J dropped 7 bases, with 7 bases sitting between them. This CDR3 region has 13 residues. From germline, CDR1 is LGHDT and CDR2 YNNKEL (reference sequence).

The chain couples TRBV6-5 to TRBJ1-6, with D perhaps TRBD1 (6 bases). Trimming pared 6 bases from V and 5 bases from J, leaving 14 bases between. This CDR3 is built from 15 residues. Germline V gene sequence: CDR1 MNHEY, CDR2 SVGAGI. The CDR3 loop is CASRRDTDHNSPLHF. The CDR3 DNA sequence: TGTGCCAGCAGACGGGACACAGATCATAATTCACCCCTCCACTTT.

CDR3 DNA: TGTGCCAGCAGCTTAGAACTAGCGGGGTCGGAGCAGTTCTTC. Its protein is CASSLELAGSEQFF. This chain joins TRBV11-2 and TRBJ2-1; the match to TRBD2 covers 10 bases. V was pared by 0 bases and J by 10 bases, with 3 bases of the junction left unmatched. The germline CDR1 and CDR2 sequences are SGHAT and FQNNGV. This CDR3 has 14 residues.

This clone was counted a single time. The V gene is TRBV10-3, the J gene TRBJ2-1; 7 bases match TRBD1. Germline V gene sequence: CDR1 ENHRY, CDR2 SYGVKD. With V trimmed by 5 bases and J by 5 bases, 9 bases remained unmatched. The CDR3 is made up of 15 amino acids. CDR3 in amino acids: CAISTPGTANNEQFF. CDR3 in DNA: TGTGCCATCAGTACACCCGGGACAGCTAACAATGAGCAGTTCTTC.

The rearrangement joins TRBV7-9 to TRBJ2-2; 8 bases fit TRBD1. V lost 5 bases to trimming and J lost 6 bases; unmatched junction nucleotides: 8. CDR1 and CDR2 from the germline V gene are SEHNR and FQNEAQ (reference sequence). The CDR3 consists of 15 residues. The CDR3 sequence is CASSTTTGGSGELFF. The CDR3 coding sequence is TGTGCCAGCAGCACCACTACAGGGGGATCCGGGGAGCTGTTTTTT.

The rearrangement links TRBV7-9 to TRBJ2-3; 8 bases are shared with TRBD1. Germline loops: CDR1 SEHNR, CDR2 FQNEAQ (reference sequence). This CDR3 is 17 amino acids long. J gave up 4 bases and V 5 bases, and 14 bases lay outside the gene matches. The CDR3 loop is CASSQSTGQGGPDTQYF. CDR3 bases: TGTGCCAGCAGCCAATCTACCGGACAGGGAGGCCCAGATACGCAGTATTTT.

The rearrangement uses TRBV27 and TRBJ1-6; 9 positions agree with TRBD1. Germline V gene sequence: CDR1 MNHEY, CDR2 SMNVEV (reference sequence). V lost 6 bases and J lost 0; bases outside the gene matches: 6. The CDR3 is 17 amino acids. This CDR3 is CASSDRGSSSYNSPLHF. The CDR3 bases are TGTGCCAGCAGCGACAGGGGGTCGAGCTCCTATAATTCACCCCTCCACTTT.

V usage is TRBV19 and J usage is TRBJ2-3; 8 positions agree with TRBD2. Germline V CDR1 and CDR2: LNHDA, SQIVND (reference sequence). The CDR3 runs 13 residues. With V trimmed by 3 bases and J by 5 bases, 1 base remained unmatched. For the CDR3, the DNA is TGTGCCAGTAGTATGGCGGGAGGAGATACGCAGTATTTT. It yields the protein CASSMAGGDTQYF.

This rearrangement joins TRBV5-8 to TRBJ2-3; D might be TRBD2 (6 bases). CDR3 length: 15 residues. The germline V gene has CDR1 SGHTS and CDR2 YDEGEE. Trimming shortened V by 6 bases and J by 4 bases, and 18 bases separated the two germline ends. The CDR3 DNA reads TGTGCCAGCAAACAGGCTGGGGGGATTGCAGATACGCAGTATTTT. It codes for CASKQAGGIADTQYF. The whole variable domain, remainder taken from reference TRBV5-8 and TRBJ2-3, is EAGVTQSPTHLIKTRGQQATLRCSPISGHTSVYWYQQALGLGLQFLLWYDEGEERNRGNFPPRFSGRQFPNYSSELNVNALELEDSALYLCASKQAGGIADTQYFGPGTRLTVL.

V usage is TRBV7-2 and J usage is TRBJ1-6; 11 positions match TRBD1. Germline CDR1 is SGHTA and CDR2 is FQGNSA. CDR3 length equals 15 residues. With 5 bases clipped from V and 7 bases from J, the junction kept 4 bases outside the gene matches. The CDR3: CASSPGQGANSPLHF. Here the CDR3 DNA reads TGTGCCAGCAGCCCAGGACAGGGGGCAAATTCACCCCTCCACTTT. Variable domain in full (rest from reference TRBV7-2 and TRBJ1-6): GAGVSQSPSNKVTEKGKDVELRCDPISGHTALYWYRQSLGQGLEFLIYFQGNSAPDKSGLPSDRFSAERTGGSVSTLTIQRTQQEDSAVYLCASSPGQGANSPLHFGNGTRLTVT.

This clone occurred a few times. V is TRBV6-1 and J is TRBJ1-2, with TRBD1 as a possible D gene (5 bases). The CDR3 contains 15 residues. Germline V gene lookup returns CDR1 MNHNS and CDR2 SASEGT. The V gene lost 2 bases and the J gene lost 8 bases, with 18 bases spanning the gap. CDR3 bases: TGTGCCAGCAGTGAACAGGCAGGGCGAGATCGGGGCTACACCTTC. Encoded protein: CASSEQAGRDRGYTF.

The chain employs TRBV9 and TRBJ2-5; TRBD1 matches at 10 bases. The V gene end was trimmed by 2 bases and the J gene end by 5 bases; junction bases not matched to a gene: 3. Per the germline V gene, CDR1 is SGDLS and CDR2 is YYNGEE. The CDR3 totals 14 residues. As DNA, the CDR3 is TGTGCCAGCAGCGTGGGACAGGGGATCGAGACCCAGTACTTC. Translated, it gives CASSVGQGIETQYF.

The chain couples TRBV5-1 to TRBJ2-7; D is uncertain. Trimming cost V 4 bases and J 3 bases, with 8 bases left between them. Germline V CDR1 and CDR2: SGHRS, YFSETQ. This CDR3 comprises 12 residues. The CDR3 coding sequence is TGCGCCAGCAGCGGCCTTTACTACGAGCAGTACTTC. Translation gives CASSGLYYEQYF.

The chain joins TRBV18 to TRBJ2-2; weak D call: TRBD1 (5 bases). In germline, CDR1 is KGHSH, CDR2 LQKENI. This CDR3 has 15 residues. Trimming took off 3 bases at V and 0 bases at J, with 8 bases between the two ends. CDR3 in DNA: TGTGCCAGCTCACCTTCACAGGCGAACACCGGGGAGCTGTTTTTT. It specifies CASSPSQANTGELFF.

This clone was counted only a few times. The chain links TRBV9 to TRBJ2-3; 7 bases align to TRBD2. The CDR3 extends over 14 amino acids. The trim removed 3 bases at V and 8 bases at J, leaving 9 bases unmatched. Germline CDR1 is SGDLS and CDR2 is YYNGEE. The CDR3 DNA reads TGTGCCAGCAGCGCTGCCGGGACTACCCTTACGCAGTATTTT. It specifies CASSAAGTTLTQYF.

This chain uses TRBV3-1 (or the pseudogene TRBV3-2) with TRBJ2-4; the D gene is possibly TRBD2 (5 bases). Germline CDR1 LGHDT, CDR2 YNNKEL (reference sequence). The CDR3 contains 14 residues. The V end lost 2 bases, the J end lost 2 bases, and 7 bases lay between the germline ends. CDR3 coding DNA: TGTGCCAGCAGCCAAAGCGGTTCCAAAAACATTCAGTACTTC. It codes for CASSQSGSKNIQYF.

V is TRBV19 and J is TRBJ2-5; TRBD1 matches 12 bases. Germline V CDR1 and CDR2: LNHDA, SQIVND (reference sequence). After removal of 3 bases from V and 5 bases from J, the junction contained 4 bases not matched to a gene. The CDR3 has 15 residues. CDR3 region: CASSMGTGGRETQYF. CDR3 sequence (DNA): TGTGCCAGTAGTATGGGGACAGGGGGCCGGGAGACCCAGTACTTC.

The table lists this clone with a count of one. The genes are TRBV2 and TRBJ1-1; 8 nucleotides align to TRBD1. In germline, CDR1 is SNHLY, CDR2 FYNNEI. The CDR3 loop spans 16 amino acids. V shed 0 bases, J shed 4 bases, and the junction held 7 bases outside the gene matches. CDR3 residues: CASSEAHGQGVTEAFF. For the CDR3, the DNA is TGTGCCAGCAGTGAAGCGCACGGACAGGGTGTCACTGAAGCTTTCTTT.